Each of the 8 T cell receptor beta chains below was sequenced from the same sample in a study of blood T cell repertoires in COVID-19. Clones were sequenced by immunoSEQ multiplex PCR, and TCRdb holds only the in-frame ones, with some missing. The data show approximately 31,000 clones, with about nine tenths seen just once and approximately 15% held by the top ten. The source material was peripheral blood. These receptor sequences come from a human donor with active COVID-19. The donor label of this sample is uncertain.

As to this clone: One end of the junction does not line up with germline, which may come from a read error. J is TRBJ1-4 and V is TRBV7-7, with 7 nucleotides matching TRBD1. Germline V gene data show CDR1 as SSHAT and CDR2 as FNYEAQ (reference sequence). CDR3 length equals 15 residues. The DNA for the CDR3 is TGTGCTAGCAGCCCGAACAGGGGTGCTAATGAAAAACTGTTTTTT. It codes for CASSPNRGANEKLFF.

This CDR3 is CASSSRQINYGYTF. CDR3 DNA: TGTGCCAGCAGCTCCCGACAGATTAACTATGGCTACACCTTC. This chain uses TRBV5-5 with TRBJ1-2, with D possibly matching TRBD1 (5 bases). Germline CDR1 reads SGHKS; CDR2 reads YYEKEE (reference sequence). The CDR3 contains 14 residues. V lost 3 bases and J 1 base, leaving 10 bases between the germline ends.

The rearrangement links TRBV20-1 to TRBJ2-3; D gene uncertain. The CDR3 covers 14 residues. Trimming pared 3 bases from V and 9 bases from J, leaving 19 bases between. Germline V CDR1 and CDR2: DFQATT, SNEGSKA (reference sequence). The CDR3 DNA reads TGCAGTGCTAGTGGACCCTCTGCCCCCAGGACGCAGTATTTT. The encoded protein is CSASGPSAPRTQYF.

The J gene is TRBJ2-1, the V gene TRBV3-1 (or the pseudogene TRBV3-2); D unresolved. Trimming stripped 5 bases from V and 9 bases from J, with 14 bases between. There are 13 residues in the CDR3. Germline V CDR1 and CDR2: LGHDT, YNNKEL (reference sequence). The CDR3 nucleotides read TGTGCCAGCAGCAGCTTCGAGGTGGGTGAGCAGTTCTTC. It encodes CASSSFEVGEQFF.

The V gene is TRBV10-3, the J gene TRBJ2-5, with TRBD2 matching over 12 bases. The ends lost 6 bases at V and 3 bases at J; junction bases unmatched: 5. This CDR3 has 15 residues. Germline V lookup: CDR1 ENHRY, CDR2 SYGVKD. DNA for the CDR3: TGTGCCATCAGCGTTAGACTAGCGGGGGAAGAGACCCAGTACTTC. Encoded protein: CAISVRLAGEETQYF.

This chain uses TRBV27 with TRBJ2-2, with D possibly TRBD1 on 6 matching bases. Germline lookup yields CDR1 MNHEY and CDR2 SMNVEV (reference sequence). The CDR3 is 16 amino acids. Trimming pared 7 bases from V and 6 bases from J, leaving 21 bases between. In DNA form, the CDR3 reads TGTGCCAGCACCTTTCAAGGGGGTCCCCATCCCGGGGAGCTGTTTTTT. Translating it yields CASTFQGGPHPGELFF.

This sequence joins TRBV7-2 and TRBJ2-3, with a possible D match to TRBD2 (7 bases). The germline V and J ends were trimmed by 5 bases and 3 bases, with 15 bases remaining between them. Per germline, CDR1 SGHTA and CDR2 FQGNSA. This CDR3 contains 15 residues. The CDR3 sequence: CASSQGGAGTDTQYF. DNA of the CDR3: TGTGCCAGCAGCCAAGGGGGGGCGGGGACAGATACGCAGTATTTT.

CDR3 nucleotide sequence: TGTGCCAGCAGCTTTTCCCCGGGACAGGGATACGAGCAGTACTTC. Amino acids: CASSFSPGQGYEQYF. The rearrangement uses TRBV5-5 and TRBJ2-7; 9 bases map to TRBD1. Germline trimming cut 2 bases from V and 4 bases from J; bases unmatched to any gene: 7. The CDR3 contains 15 residues. CDR1 and CDR2 (germline): SGHKS, YYEKEE (reference sequence).